These 16 T cell receptor beta chains originate from one sample sequenced in a study of blood T cell repertoires in COVID-19. Profiled with immunoSEQ multiplex PCR; TCRdb holds only in-frame clones, not every one. This sample has a few hundred thousand clones, with nearly 90% found just once. Sequencing used peripheral blood. These receptors all come from a man aged 18 to 35 with active or convalescent COVID-19.

The chain carries TRBV4-3 and TRBJ1-1; the match to TRBD1 covers 7 bases. This CDR3 comprises 14 residues. The V segment lost 4 bases and the J segment 0 bases; nucleotides outside the gene matches: 2. CDR1 and CDR2 (germline): LGHNA, YSLEER. CDR3 coding DNA: TGCGCCAGCAGCCGAGACAGGGTGAACACTGAAGCTTTCTTT. Translated: CASSRDRVNTEAFF.

The chain is built from TRBV11-2 and TRBJ2-2; 9 nucleotides agree with TRBD1. The CDR3 is made up of 14 amino acids. V dropped 10 bases and J dropped 3; count of bases not matched to a gene: 6. Germline V gives CDR1 SGHAT, CDR2 FQNNGV. The CDR3 nucleotides read TGTGCCAACCAGACAGGGGGTCACACCGGGGAGCTGTTTTTT. It specifies CANQTGGHTGELFF.

The CDR3 nucleotides are TGTGCCAGCAGCATAGACAGGGAAGATACGCAGTATTTT. Translated: CASSIDREDTQYF. V usage is TRBV5-6 and J usage is TRBJ2-3; 7 bases line up with TRBD1. The germline V gene encodes CDR1 SGHDT and CDR2 YYEEEE. CDR3 size: 13 residues. J gave up 5 bases and V 4 bases, and 4 bases lay outside the gene matches.

V gene TRBV29-1 combines with J gene TRBJ1-1, with D perhaps matching TRBD1 (6 bases). Germline CDR1 reads SQVTM; CDR2 reads ANQGSEA. The V end was cut by 6 bases, the J end by 1 base, with 15 bases between. The CDR3 extends over 14 amino acids. The CDR3 loop reads CSVLPGQSNTEAFF. As DNA, the CDR3 is TGCAGCGTCCTCCCCGGACAGTCGAACACTGAAGCTTTCTTT. Looking up the rest from reference TRBV29-1 and TRBJ1-1 gives the full variable domain: SAVISQKPSRDICQRGTSLTIQCQVDSQVTMMFWYRQQPGQSLTLIATANQGSEATYESGFVIDKFPISRPNLTFSTLTVSNMSPEDSSIYLCSVLPGQSNTEAFFGQGTRLTVV.

The chain employs TRBV7-7 and TRBJ1-1, with D perhaps matching TRBD1 (5 bases). The V end lost 5 bases, the J end lost 0 bases, and 22 bases lay between the germline ends. Germline CDR1 is SSHAT and CDR2 is FNYEAQ (reference sequence). The CDR3 is 18 amino acids. CDR3 bases: TGTGCCAGCAGCCCCATCCCCGGCGGGGCCTCAATGAACACTGAAGCTTTCTTT. It codes for CASSPIPGGASMNTEAFF. Full variable domain (remainder filled in from reference TRBV7-7 and TRBJ1-1): GAGVSQSPRYKVTKRGQDVTLRCDPISSHATLYWYQQALGQGPEFLTYFNYEAQPDKSGLPSDRFSAERPEGSISTLTIQRTEQRDSAMYRCASSPIPGGASMNTEAFFGQGTRLTVV.

V and J are TRBV29-1 and TRBJ1-2; 9 nucleotides line up with TRBD1. CDR3 size: 12 residues. The junction had 4 bases not matched to a gene; V was cut back by 5 bases and J by 6 bases. Germline V gives CDR1 SQVTM, CDR2 ANQGSEA. Here the CDR3 DNA reads TGCAGCGTTAGGGGGGACAGGGATGGCTACACCTTC. Residues: CSVRGDRDGYTF.

The V and J genes are TRBV4-3 and TRBJ1-4; D perhaps matches TRBD1 (6 bases). The V gene's germline CDR1 is LGHNA and CDR2 YSLEER. The CDR3 is 15 amino acids. The V gene lost 0 bases and the J gene lost 3 bases, with 8 bases spanning the gap. The CDR3 here is CASSQDRGPNEKLFF. The CDR3, as DNA: TGCGCCAGCAGCCAAGACAGGGGCCCTAATGAAAAACTGTTTTTT.

The chain has TRBV27 and TRBJ2-3; possible D gene TRBD1, 6 bases. There are 15 residues in the CDR3. V dropped 5 bases and J dropped 6 bases, with 18 bases sitting between them. The V gene's germline CDR1 is MNHEY and CDR2 SMNVEV (reference sequence). CDR3 loop: CASSPRVGGYDTQYF. In nucleotides, the CDR3 is TGTGCCAGCAGTCCACGGGTAGGGGGATACGATACGCAGTATTTT.

The chain couples TRBV13 to TRBJ1-2; tentatively, D is TRBD1 (6 bases). CDR3 size: 12 residues. Trimming removed 6 bases from V and 6 bases from J, with 11 bases in between. The germline V gene encodes CDR1 PRHDT and CDR2 FYEKMQ (reference sequence). CDR3 amino acids: CASSPQGNGYTF. For the CDR3, the DNA is TGTGCCAGCAGTCCACAGGGAAATGGCTACACCTTC.

V is TRBV5-1 and J is TRBJ2-2; the D is unclear. This CDR3 is 11 amino acids long. Germline-derived CDR1 and CDR2 are SGHRS and YFSETQ. V was trimmed by 4 bases and J by 5 bases, leaving 3 bases between them. The DNA for the CDR3 is TGCGCCAGCAGCCGGACCGGGGAGCTGTTTTTT. It translates to CASSRTGELFF.

This clone appeared a few times. The chain combines TRBV7-2 with TRBJ1-1; TRBD1 aligns across 7 bases. The V gene end was trimmed by 5 bases and the J gene end by 0 bases; junction bases not matched to a gene: 9. CDR3 length: 16 amino acids. Germline assignment: CDR1 SGHTA and CDR2 FQGNSA. The CDR3 DNA is TGTGCCAGCAGCCGTGGCGTAGGGGGCATGAACACTGAAGCTTTCTTT. Protein product: CASSRGVGGMNTEAFF.

This clone was seen once. V usage is TRBV24-1 and J usage is TRBJ2-5, with 9 bases aligning to TRBD1. Germline trimming cut 4 bases from V and 4 bases from J; bases unmatched to any gene: 6. The CDR3 contains 15 residues. The germline CDR1 and CDR2 sequences are KGHDR and SFDVKD. In nucleotides, the CDR3 is TGTGCCACCAGTGAGGGAACAGGGGGCGGAGAGACCCAGTACTTC. This gives the protein CATSEGTGGGETQYF.

V gene TRBV27 combines with J gene TRBJ2-3; D is possibly TRBD2 (6 bases). V dropped 3 bases and J dropped 4 bases, with 8 bases sitting between them. Germline CDR1 reads MNHEY; CDR2 reads SMNVEV (reference sequence). The CDR3 extends over 13 amino acids. The CDR3 protein is CASSFGGPDTQYF. The CDR3 nucleotides are TGTGCCAGCAGTTTCGGGGGTCCAGATACGCAGTATTTT.

The V call is TRBV12-5, the J call TRBJ2-2; D gene uncertain. Trimming shortened V by 0 bases and J by 7 bases, and 6 bases separated the two germline ends. CDR3 length: 13 residues. Per germline, CDR1 LGHNT and CDR2 FRNRAP. CDR3 in DNA: TGTGCTAGTGGTTTGGTCTCTCTCGGGGAGCTGTTTTTT. Translated, it gives CASGLVSLGELFF. The variable domain in full, with the rest retrieved from reference TRBV12-5 and TRBJ2-2, is DARVTQTPRHKVTEMGQEVTMRCQPILGHNTVFWYRQTMMQGLELLAYFRNRAPLDDSGMPKDRFSAEMPDATLATLKIQPSEPRDSAVYFCASGLVSLGELFFGEGSRLTVL.

This clone came up a few times. The same CDR3 is also encoded by other DNA sequences in this sample. The gene calls are TRBV5-5 and TRBJ2-1, with D tentatively TRBD2 (6 bases). Trimming cost V 0 bases and J 5 bases, with 12 bases left between them. Germline CDR1 SGHKS, CDR2 YYEKEE (reference sequence). This CDR3 is built from 15 residues. The CDR3 region has the DNA TGTGCCAGCAGCTTGGTCGGGCTAGCGAACAATGAGCAGTTCTTC. The encoded protein is CASSLVGLANNEQFF.

The chain has TRBV19 and TRBJ1-2; D is undetermined. The V and J ends lost 4 bases and 4 bases respectively, with 13 bases between them. CDR1 is LNHDA, CDR2 SQIVND, per germline (reference sequence). The CDR3 sequence is 14 residues long. The CDR3 DNA reads TGTGCCAGTAGTAGATTCCTCATCGGCTATGGCTACACCTTC. Translated: CASSRFLIGYGYTF.